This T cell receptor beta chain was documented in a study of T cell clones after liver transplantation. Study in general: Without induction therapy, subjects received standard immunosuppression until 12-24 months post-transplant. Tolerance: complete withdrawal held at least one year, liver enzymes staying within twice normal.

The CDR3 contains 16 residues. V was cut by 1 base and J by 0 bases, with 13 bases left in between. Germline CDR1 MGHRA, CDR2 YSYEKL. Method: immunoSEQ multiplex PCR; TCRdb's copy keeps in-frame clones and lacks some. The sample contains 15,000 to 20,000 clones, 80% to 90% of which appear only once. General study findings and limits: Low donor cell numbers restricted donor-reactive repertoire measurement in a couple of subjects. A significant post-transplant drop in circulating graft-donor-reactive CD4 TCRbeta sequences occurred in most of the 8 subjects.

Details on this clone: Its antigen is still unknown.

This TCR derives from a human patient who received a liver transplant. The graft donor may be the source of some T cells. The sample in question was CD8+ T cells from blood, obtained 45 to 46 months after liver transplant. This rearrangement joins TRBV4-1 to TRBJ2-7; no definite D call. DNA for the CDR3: TGCGCCAGCAGCCAAGTTGCCGGGCAGCACTCCTACGAGCAGTACTTC. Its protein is CASSQVAGQHSYEQYF.